These T cell receptor beta chains were read from a single sample in a study of T cells after posttransplantation cyclophosphamide. TCRdb keeps only in-frame clones here, not all; method: immunoSEQ multiplex PCR. The sample holds 7,500 to 9,500 clones, and no clone turns up only once. Material: PBMCs, obtained after an allogeneic stem cell transplant with post-transplant cyclophosphamide. The receptors were gathered from a male patient aged 25-45 years who received an allogeneic stem cell transplant from an unrelated donor, was CMV-positive, and had acute and chronic GVHD. Some T cells may be supplied by the graft donor. Both conserved end residues are part of each CDR3. The D gene is left open where the match is weak. Where a row states a size, it is once, few, many or the class of an expanded clone; other rows omit it.

v_gene,abundance,d_gene,j_gene,len,CDR3nt,CDR3aa
TRBV25-1,-,-,TRBJ2-5,13,TGTGCCAGCAGTGGGCAGGGCCAAGAGACCCAGTACTTC,CASSGQGQETQYF
TRBV6-5,medium-sized,-,TRBJ2-1,12,TGTGCCAGCAGGACACAGGAGAGTGAGCAGTTCTTC,CASRTQESEQFF
TRBV5-4,many,TRBD2,TRBJ2-1,18,TGTGCCAGCAGGGTTCCGGGACTAGCGGGAGACTCCTACAATGAGCAGTTCTTC,CASRVPGLAGDSYNEQFF
TRBV19,many,-,TRBJ2-4,14,TGTGCCAGCACCCCGGGACTAGCCAAAAACATTCAGTACTTC,CASTPGLAKNIQYF
TRBV19,many,TRBD1,TRBJ2-1,18,TGTGCCAGTAGTTCCTGGACAGGGGGTCCTAGCTCCTACAATGAGCAGTTCTTC,CASSSWTGGPSSYNEQFF
TRBV10-1,many,-,TRBJ1-2,13,TGCGCCAGCAGTCCCGTCGCGGAGCATGGCTACACCTTC,CASSPVAEHGYTF
TRBV11-3,many,TRBD1,TRBJ2-7,14,TGTGCCAGCAGCCCCGGGACAGGGGGCTTCGAGCAGTACTTC,CASSPGTGGFEQYF
TRBV4-1,medium-sized,TRBD2,TRBJ2-1,19,TGCGCCAGCAGCCTTAGACTTAGCGGGGCTACTAACTCCTACAATGAGCAGTTCTTC,CASSLRLSGATNSYNEQFF
TRBV12-3/TRBV12-4,medium-sized,TRBD2,TRBJ2-1,19,TGTGCCAGCACCGAAAAGGGGACGCGGCTAGCGGCCTCCTACAATGAGCAGTTCTTC,CASTEKGTRLAASYNEQFF
TRBV6-4,many,TRBD1,TRBJ1-1,15,TGTGCCAGCAGGCCTGTAGGACAGGTGAACACTGAAGCTTTCTTT,CASRPVGQVNTEAFF
TRBV27,many,TRBD1,TRBJ2-2,14,TGTGCCAGCAGACGGGACAGGGGTGCCGGGGAGCTGTTTTTT,CASRRDRGAGELFF
TRBV9,large,-,TRBJ2-1,12,TGTGCCAGCAATTCAAGGGGGAATGAGCAGTTCTTC,CASNSRGNEQFF
TRBV7-9,many,TRBD2,TRBJ2-7,14,TGTGCCAGCAGCTTGCTAGCGGGAGAAGGTGAGCAGTACTTC,CASSLLAGEGEQYF
TRBV6-5,few,-,TRBJ2-5,13,TGTGCCAGCAGTTACAGAACTAGGGGGTTGCTTTACTTC,CASSYRTRGLLYF
TRBV5-5,many,TRBD1,TRBJ1-5,16,TGTGCCAGCAGCCTTTACGCGGACAGGGAAGATCAGCCCCAGCATTTT,CASSLYADREDQPQHF
TRBV7-2,many,-,TRBJ1-4,14,TGTGCCAGCAGCTTAATAGCGACTAATGAAAAACTGTTTTTT,CASSLIATNEKLFF